A single sample gave rise to the 15 T cell receptor beta chains below, sequenced in a study of T cells after yellow fever vaccination (dated 2019 in TCRdb). To prepare the library, 5' RACE was applied. The data were produced on an Illumina NovaSeq 6000. The public reads were run again by TCRdb, first through fastp at Q25 and then through MiXCR, and only productive beta chains were kept. Entries are consolidated by CDR3 protein sequence, retaining the most common genes and DNA. This sample comprises approximately 90,000 distinct CDR3 sequences, approximately 5.5% of them detected only once. Clones ranked in the top ten supply about 41% of the sample. The sample's treatment or condition label, decoded: live attenuated yellow fever vaccine strain. The sequenced sample was CD8+ T cells sorted from PBMCs, obtained 10 days after the yellow fever booster vaccination. Every receptor here comes from a man aged 18 to 30 who received the YFV17D yellow fever vaccine.

The V call is TRBV5-1, the J call TRBJ2-1, with D possibly matching TRBD2 (6 bases). V lost 4 bases and J lost 3, with 11 bases in between. The CDR3 contains 14 residues. Per germline, CDR1 SGHRS and CDR2 YFSETQ. The CDR3 DNA is TGCGCCAGCAGCGCGGGGACCGGCTACAATGAGCAGTTCTTC. The encoded protein is CASSAGTGYNEQFF.

In its sample, this clonotype was seen many times. The chain combines TRBV7-9 with TRBJ2-2, with D possibly matching TRBD2 (5 bases). This CDR3 has 14 residues. V was cut by 5 bases and J by 3 bases, with 10 bases left in between. The germline gives CDR1 SEHNR, CDR2 FQNEAQ (reference sequence). The CDR3 coding sequence is TGTGCCAGCAGCGCGGGTGTTTACACCGGGGAGCTGTTTTTT. Amino acids: CASSAGVYTGELFF.

This clonotype appeared many times. The rearrangement uses TRBV4-2 and TRBJ2-1; possible D gene TRBD1, 6 bases. Trimming removed 0 bases at V and 10 bases at J, with 10 bases between. CDR1 and CDR2 from the germline V gene are LGHNA and YNFKEQ. This CDR3 has 13 residues. The CDR3 DNA reads as TGTGCCAGCAGCCAAGAAGGGGGACCGGAGCAGTTCTTC. It is translated as CASSQEGGPEQFF.

The gene calls are TRBV7-2 and TRBJ1-2; TRBD1 might be the D (6 bases). Trimming stripped 4 bases from V and 3 bases from J, with 9 bases between. CDR3 length: 13 residues. CDR1 SGHTA and CDR2 FQGNSA come from the germline V gene. The CDR3 sequence is CASSSQGYYGYTF. DNA for the CDR3: TGTGCCAGCAGCTCCCAGGGGTACTATGGCTACACCTTC.

This clonotype was observed a few times. This chain links TRBV4-3 with TRBJ2-5; perhaps TRBD2 as D (5 bases). The V gene lost 3 bases and the J gene lost 5 bases, with 13 bases spanning the gap. The length of the CDR3 is 14 residues. Germline-derived CDR1 and CDR2 are LGHNA and YSLEER. CDR3 sequence (DNA): TGCGCCAGCAGCCAGTGGAGGTCCCGGGAGACCCAGTACTTC. As protein: CASSQWRSRETQYF.

This clonotype was detected only a few times. This chain links TRBV5-6 with TRBJ2-1; the D gene is possibly TRBD1 (5 bases). The V and J ends lost 1 base and 7 bases respectively, with 12 bases between them. Germline values: CDR1 SGHDT, CDR2 YYEEEE. The CDR3 covers 14 residues. CDR3 amino acids: CASSLSGRLNEQFF. DNA for the CDR3: TGTGCCAGCAGCTTGTCAGGGCGCCTTAATGAGCAGTTCTTC.

This clonotype was counted only a few times. The J gene is TRBJ1-1, the V gene TRBV5-1, with D unresolved. With 1 base removed from V and 7 bases from J, the gap between germline ends came to 20 bases. CDR3 length: 16 amino acids. The germline CDR1 and CDR2 sequences are SGHRS and YFSETQ. This CDR3 is CASSLLLPVKVDEAFF. The CDR3 region has the DNA TGCGCCAGCAGCTTGTTACTACCGGTTAAAGTAGATGAAGCTTTCTTT.

The chain's CDR3 is CASSFQENTEAFF. The CDR3 bases are TGTGCCAGCAGTTTTCAGGAGAACACTGAAGCTTTCTTT. This chain links TRBV28 with TRBJ1-1; no clear D gene. V lost 3 bases and J lost 1, with 6 bases in between. CDR1 is MDHEN and CDR2 is SYDVKM in the germline V gene. The CDR3 totals 13 residues.

This clonotype has only a few counts. V is TRBV2 and J is TRBJ1-2; 7 bases map to TRBD1. Trimming took 6 bases from V and 4 from J; bases not matched to a gene: 11. Germline CDR1 and CDR2: SNHLY and FYNNEI. The CDR3 has 15 residues. CDR3 bases: TGTGCCAGCAGAGAGCGGACAGGACAATTCTATGGCTACACCTTC. It specifies CASRERTGQFYGYTF.

This clonotype was counted many times. The chain joins TRBV27 to TRBJ1-1; D perhaps matches TRBD1 (5 bases). Per the germline V gene, CDR1 is MNHEY and CDR2 is SMNVEV (reference sequence). The CDR3 length is 13 residues. V was pared by 3 bases and J by 4 bases, with 9 bases between. CDR3 residues: CASSFAGGTEAFF. The DNA for the CDR3 is TGTGCCAGCAGTTTTGCGGGGGGCACTGAAGCTTTCTTT.

This clonotype was picked up many times. The chain recombines TRBV27 with TRBJ1-3, with a tentative D call TRBD1 (5 bases). V was shortened by 5 bases and J by 6 bases, with 17 bases between the two germline ends. The CDR3 totals 15 residues. Germline V gene data show CDR1 as MNHEY and CDR2 as SMNVEV (reference sequence). Written as DNA, the CDR3 is TGTGCCAGCAGTCCGATCGAGGGGACGGAAAACACCATATATTTT. This codes for CASSPIEGTENTIYF.

This clonotype was seen repeatedly, ten times or more. The CDR3 here is CASSPSGPITDTQYF. CDR3 in DNA: TGTGCCAGCAGCCCATCGGGACCCATCACAGATACGCAGTATTTT. The chain recombines TRBV7-2 with TRBJ2-3, with D possibly called TRBD1 or TRBD2 (5 bases each). The CDR3 runs 15 residues. Germline-derived CDR1 and CDR2 are SGHTA and FQGNSA. Trimming stripped 5 bases from V and 2 bases from J, with 14 bases between.

The V and J genes are TRBV7-3 and TRBJ2-3; D is uncertain. V gave up 1 base and J gave up 4 bases, with 9 bases separating them. Germline CDR1 SGHTA, CDR2 FQGTGA. The CDR3 covers 14 residues. The DNA for the CDR3 is TGTGCCAGCAGCTTAAGAGGTGGGGCAGATACGCAGTATTTT. This translates into CASSLRGGADTQYF.

In its sample, this clonotype was seen many times. The chain uses TRBV6-5 and TRBJ2-7; 9 positions agree with TRBD1. V shed 6 bases, J shed 2 bases, and the junction held 8 bases outside the gene matches. The germline V gene has CDR1 MNHEY and CDR2 SVGAGI. The CDR3 length is 15 residues. CDR3 residues: CASRTGTGSPYEQYF. CDR3 coding DNA: TGTGCCAGCAGAACCGGGACAGGGAGTCCCTACGAGCAGTACTTC.

This clonotype was counted only a few times. This chain connects TRBV7-9 to TRBJ1-1; weak D call: TRBD1 (5 bases). V dropped 5 bases and J dropped 1 base, with 11 bases sitting between them. Germline V gene sequence: CDR1 SEHNR, CDR2 FQNEAQ (reference sequence). The CDR3 covers 14 residues. The CDR3 nucleotides read TGTGCCAGCAGCCAGGGTGCGACGAACACTGAAGCTTTCTTT. Translated, it gives CASSQGATNTEAFF.